The next 32 T cell receptor beta chains were all read from a single sample in a study of T cell responses to AZD1222 COVID-19 vaccine. This table comes from immunoSEQ multiplex PCR, and its TCRdb copy is limited to in-frame clones, with some not included. The sample yields about 120,000 clones, around nine tenths seen once. The sequences come from peripheral blood, collected 28 days after the second dose of the MenACWY control vaccine. These receptors originate from an adult who received the MenACWY meningococcal vaccine as a control.

This clone appeared once. Written as DNA, the CDR3 is TGTGCCAGCAGCCAAGTCCCAGGGAGGGACACTGAAGCTTTCTTT. It is translated as CASSQVPGRDTEAFF. The chain is built from TRBV3-1 (or the pseudogene TRBV3-2) and TRBJ1-1; the D gene is possibly TRBD1 (5 bases). Germline V gives CDR1 LGHDT, CDR2 YNNKEL (reference sequence). There are 15 residues in the CDR3. The germline V and J ends were trimmed by 1 base and 3 bases, with 12 bases remaining between them.

V usage is TRBV5-5 and J usage is TRBJ1-2; the D is unclear. This CDR3 has 13 residues. Germline V CDR1 and CDR2: SGHKS, YYEKEE (reference sequence). Trimming stripped 4 bases from V and 8 bases from J, with 15 bases between. Here the CDR3 DNA reads TGTGCCAGCAGCCCGGGGTGGCAGCTGGGCTACACCTTC. It translates to CASSPGWQLGYTF.

The chain has TRBV27 and TRBJ1-5; a possible D gene is TRBD1 (6 bases). The CDR3 has 15 amino acids. The germline gives CDR1 MNHEY, CDR2 SMNVEV (reference sequence). V lost 3 bases to trimming and J lost 2 bases, with 11 bases between them. The CDR3 coding sequence is TGTGCCAGCAGTTTTTTACAGGGAGGCAATCAGCCCCAGCATTTT. Translating gives CASSFLQGGNQPQHF.

The rearrangement links TRBV18 to TRBJ1-3, with D hard to call. Trimming shortened V by 0 bases and J by 6 bases, and 3 bases separated the two germline ends. This CDR3 spans 12 amino acids. Germline CDR1 KGHSH, CDR2 LQKENI. CDR3 bases: TGTGCCAGCTCACCACCCGTAAACACCATATATTTT. Protein sequence: CASSPPVNTIYF.

The rearrangement joins TRBV7-9 to TRBJ2-5; D is possibly TRBD2 (7 bases). The CDR3 has 15 residues. Trimming removed 4 bases from V and 5 bases from J, with 17 bases in between. Germline assignment: CDR1 SEHNR and CDR2 FQNEAQ (reference sequence). The CDR3 reads CASSYLGGAAETQYF. Here the CDR3 DNA reads TGTGCCAGCAGCTACCTGGGGGGGGCGGCGGAGACCCAGTACTTC.

The chain is built from TRBV29-1 and TRBJ1-2; TRBD1 aligns across 7 bases. J was trimmed by 6 bases and V by 5 bases; bases with no gene match: 9. This CDR3 is 13 amino acids long. Per the germline V gene, CDR1 is SQVTM and CDR2 is ANQGSEA. CDR3 sequence (DNA): TGCAGCGTTCAACACAGGGGATGGGATGGCTACACCTTC. This translates into CSVQHRGWDGYTF.

This rearrangement joins TRBV19 to TRBJ2-1; tentatively, D is TRBD1 or TRBD2 (5 bases each). V shed 6 bases and J shed 0 bases, with 9 bases lying between them. The CDR3 sequence is 14 residues long. Germline values: CDR1 LNHDA, CDR2 SQIVND (reference sequence). As DNA, the CDR3 is TGTGCCAGTAGAGATGGGGGCTCCTACAATGAGCAGTTCTTC. It specifies CASRDGGSYNEQFF.

This clone was seen once. The chain carries TRBV20-1 and TRBJ2-1, with no clear D. Germline V gene lookup returns CDR1 DFQATT and CDR2 SNEGSKA (reference sequence). V gave up 0 bases and J gave up 9 bases, with 3 bases separating them. CDR3 length equals 10 residues. As DNA, the CDR3 is TGCAGTGCTAGAGATCGTGAGCAGTTCTTC. Amino acid sequence: CSARDREQFF.

The rearrangement uses TRBV13 and TRBJ2-1; D is undetermined. The CDR3 is 14 residues long. The V end was cut by 5 bases, the J end by 5 bases, with 13 bases between. The V gene's germline CDR1 is PRHDT and CDR2 FYEKMQ (reference sequence). CDR3 protein: CASSERTDHNEQFF. CDR3 sequence (DNA): TGTGCCAGCAGCGAAAGGACGGACCACAATGAGCAGTTCTTC.

This clone appeared once. This chain joins TRBV6-2 or TRBV6-3 and TRBJ1-5; D gene ambiguous. V shed 4 bases and J shed 9 bases, with 16 bases lying between them. CDR1 MNHEY and CDR2 SVGEGT come from the germline V gene. The CDR3 runs 14 residues. In DNA form, the CDR3 reads TGTGCCAGCAGTTCCACGGCCCGAAGTGGGCCCCAGCATTTT. Its protein is CASSSTARSGPQHF.

This chain links TRBV18 with TRBJ2-1; 15 bases map to TRBD2. V was pared by 3 bases and J by 1 base, with 4 bases of the junction left unmatched. There are 18 residues in the CDR3. Germline loops: CDR1 KGHSH, CDR2 LQKENI. The CDR3 is CASSPGLAGGPSYNEQFF. The CDR3 bases are TGTGCCAGCTCACCCGGACTAGCGGGGGGGCCTTCCTACAATGAGCAGTTCTTC.

The V and J genes are TRBV27 and TRBJ2-1; D gene ambiguous. The germline V and J ends were trimmed by 5 bases and 9 bases, with 8 bases remaining between them. This CDR3 has 11 residues. Germline assignment: CDR1 MNHEY and CDR2 SMNVEV (reference sequence). This chain's CDR3 is CASSTTGEQFF. The CDR3 coding sequence is TGTGCCAGCAGTACGACGGGTGAGCAGTTCTTC.

The table lists this clone with a count of one. The V and J genes are TRBV3-1 (or the pseudogene TRBV3-2) and TRBJ2-7; 13 bases agree with TRBD2. The ends lost 4 bases at V and 3 bases at J; junction bases unmatched: 3. Germline V lookup: CDR1 LGHDT, CDR2 YNNKEL (reference sequence). The CDR3 extends over 15 amino acids. CDR3 DNA: TGTGCCAGCAGCCCGGGACTAGCGGGACTCTACGAGCAGTACTTC. Translated: CASSPGLAGLYEQYF.

This chain joins TRBV7-3 and TRBJ2-2; the D gene is possibly TRBD1 (5 bases). Germline V gene data show CDR1 as SGHTA and CDR2 as FQGTGA. The CDR3 length is 15 residues. V was cut by 0 bases and J by 5 bases, with 10 bases left in between. CDR3 amino acids: CASSLTGALTGELFF. The CDR3 DNA reads as TGTGCCAGCAGCTTAACAGGGGCGCTGACCGGGGAGCTGTTTTTT.

The chain links TRBV27 to TRBJ2-7, with D unclear. CDR1 and CDR2 from the germline V gene are MNHEY and SMNVEV (reference sequence). The CDR3 covers 12 residues. V was clipped by 4 bases and J by 0 bases, with 4 bases between them. CDR3 DNA: TGTGCCAGCAGTTCGAACTCCTACGAGCAGTACTTC. Its translation: CASSSNSYEQYF.

This chain connects TRBV18 to TRBJ2-7; 7 bases are shared with TRBD1. J gave up 6 bases and V 6 bases, and 8 bases lay outside the gene matches. In germline, CDR1 is KGHSH, CDR2 LQKENI. The CDR3 contains 13 residues. The CDR3 here is CASSPEGASEQYV. The CDR3 nucleotides read TGTGCCAGCTCCCCAGAGGGGGCTAGCGAGCAGTACGTC.

A single count supports this clone. The rearrangement uses TRBV3-1 (or the pseudogene TRBV3-2) and TRBJ2-1; 12 nucleotides align to TRBD2. Germline V gene sequence: CDR1 LGHDT, CDR2 YNNKEL (reference sequence). CDR3 length: 15 residues. Losses at the gene ends were 2 bases for V and 7 bases for J; bases not matched to a gene: 3. CDR3 protein: CASSQLAGGGNEQFF. CDR3 nucleotide sequence: TGTGCCAGCAGCCAACTAGCGGGAGGGGGGAATGAGCAGTTCTTC.

The CDR3 DNA reads as TGTGCCAGCAGGCCAGGGGAGAACACCGGGGAGCTGTTTTTT. It codes for CASRPGENTGELFF. The V and J genes are TRBV7-3 and TRBJ2-2, with D possibly being TRBD1 (6 bases). V was trimmed by 6 bases and J by 1 base, leaving 9 bases between them. Germline V lookup: CDR1 SGHTA, CDR2 FQGTGA. The CDR3 sequence is 14 residues long.

The rearrangement links TRBV28 to TRBJ2-7, with D perhaps matching TRBD2 (5 bases). V was pared by 6 bases and J by 2 bases, with 11 bases between. The germline V gene encodes CDR1 MDHEN and CDR2 SYDVKM. The CDR3 has 13 amino acids. The CDR3 sequence: CASSYGLTYEQYF. CDR3 nucleotides: TGTGCCAGCAGCTACGGACTGACCTACGAGCAGTACTTC.

The chain employs TRBV7-2 and TRBJ2-1; the D gene is possibly TRBD1 (5 bases). CDR3 size: 16 residues. Germline CDR1 is SGHTA and CDR2 is FQGNSA. The ends were cut back, 2 bases at V and 4 bases at J, with 15 bases in the middle. The DNA of the CDR3 is TGTGCCAGCAGCTTAAACGGCCAGGGAATTTACAATGAGCAGTTCTTC. Translation gives CASSLNGQGIYNEQFF.

This clone was observed a few times. The J gene is TRBJ2-7, the V gene TRBV5-1; TRBD2 is a possible D gene (6 bases). With 4 bases removed from V and 2 bases from J, the gap between germline ends came to 16 bases. The CDR3 totals 15 residues. Germline-derived CDR1 and CDR2 are SGHRS and YFSETQ. CDR3 in DNA: TGCGCCAGCAGCCCTGGGACTCAACAGACCTACGAGCAGTACTTC. This translates into CASSPGTQQTYEQYF.

The chain uses TRBV6-5 and TRBJ1-6; no clear D. CDR3 length: 15 amino acids. Germline V gives CDR1 MNHEY, CDR2 SVGAGI. V lost 0 bases and J lost 10, with 13 bases in between. The CDR3 bases are TGTGCCAGCAGTTACTCCCATCGAGGGCCCTCACCCCTCCACTTT. Translated, it gives CASSYSHRGPSPLHF.

The chain combines TRBV3-1 (or the pseudogene TRBV3-2) with TRBJ2-3; 10 bases map to TRBD2. Trimming removed 3 bases from V and 5 bases from J; junction bases left unmatched: 2. The CDR3 is 14 residues long. The germline gives CDR1 LGHDT, CDR2 YNNKEL (reference sequence). The CDR3 DNA follows: TGTGCCAGCAGCCACCGACTAGCGGGAGATACGCAGTATTTT. Encoded protein: CASSHRLAGDTQYF.

This clone occurred once. This chain connects TRBV11-2 to TRBJ1-5; D is ambiguous. V was pared by 5 bases and J by 12 bases, with 11 bases between. This CDR3 is built from 11 residues. The germline gives CDR1 SGHAT, CDR2 FQNNGV. The CDR3 spells CASSGGGSQHF. CDR3 DNA: TGTGCCAGCAGCGGCGGTGGGAGCCAGCATTTT.

This chain joins TRBV5-1 and TRBJ2-5; 10 bases are shared with TRBD1. V dropped 3 bases and J dropped 5; count of bases not matched to a gene: 4. CDR3 length equals 14 residues. Looked up from germline, CDR1 is SGHRS and CDR2 is YFSETQ. CDR3 sequence: CASSWGDRGETQYF. For the CDR3, the DNA is TGCGCCAGCAGCTGGGGGGACAGGGGCGAGACCCAGTACTTC.

The chain couples TRBV19 to TRBJ1-1; D remains ambiguous. CDR1 is LNHDA and CDR2 is SQIVND in the germline V gene (reference sequence). Trimming stripped 5 bases from V and 8 bases from J, with 12 bases between. This CDR3 has 12 amino acids. CDR3 amino acids: CASSPRSNEAFF. In DNA, the CDR3 is TGTGCCAGTAGTCCCCGAAGCAACGAAGCTTTCTTT.

J is TRBJ1-4 and V is TRBV28, with 9 bases identical to TRBD1. The CDR3 has 15 amino acids. Germline trimming cut 6 bases from V and 8 bases from J; bases unmatched to any gene: 10. Germline V lookup: CDR1 MDHEN, CDR2 SYDVKM. CDR3 in amino acids: CASRGTGTGREKLFF. The CDR3 DNA is TGTGCCAGCAGGGGTACCGGGACAGGGAGGGAAAAACTGTTTTTT.

The J gene is TRBJ1-1, the V gene TRBV6-5; possibly TRBD1 for D (5 bases). Germline lookup yields CDR1 MNHEY and CDR2 SVGAGI. This CDR3 has 14 amino acids. The ends were cut back, 2 bases at V and 3 bases at J, with 10 bases in the middle. The CDR3 DNA is TGTGCCAGCAGTTACATCGGGGGGGACACTGAAGCTTTCTTT. Encoded protein: CASSYIGGDTEAFF.

V gene TRBV4-2 combines with J gene TRBJ2-5, with D perhaps TRBD2 (6 bases). Trimming pared 1 base from V and 2 bases from J, leaving 11 bases between. Germline V gives CDR1 LGHNA, CDR2 YNFKEQ. The CDR3 has 15 residues. The CDR3 is CASSQAGLFQETQYF. The CDR3 bases are TGTGCCAGCAGCCAAGCGGGACTTTTTCAAGAGACCCAGTACTTC.

The chain employs TRBV13 and TRBJ2-3, with 10 bases that match TRBD1. Trimming took 6 bases from V and 4 from J; bases not matched to a gene: 7. The CDR3 is 15 amino acids. Germline CDR1 and CDR2: PRHDT and FYEKMQ (reference sequence). The CDR3, as DNA: TGTGCCAGCAGATCGGGACAGGGGAGCGCAGATACGCAGTATTTT. Protein: CASRSGQGSADTQYF.

The chain employs TRBV7-9 and TRBJ1-2; 7 bases line up with TRBD1. The CDR3 is made up of 15 amino acids. Germline CDR1 is SEHNR and CDR2 is FQNEAQ (reference sequence). The trim removed 5 bases at V and 2 bases at J, leaving 8 bases unmatched. This CDR3 reads CASSPRTGQNYGYTF. The CDR3, as DNA: TGTGCCAGCAGCCCACGGACAGGACAGAACTATGGCTACACCTTC. Full variable domain (rest looked up from reference TRBV7-9 and TRBJ1-2): DTGVSQNPRHKITKRGQNVTFRCDPISEHNRLYWYRQTLGQGPEFLTYFQNEAQLEKSRLLSDRFSAERPKGSFSTLEIQRTEQGDSAMYLCASSPRTGQNYGYTFGSGTRLTVV.

The rearrangement links TRBV29-1 to TRBJ2-3; 7 nucleotides line up with TRBD1. This CDR3 contains 11 residues. Germline V CDR1 and CDR2: SQVTM, ANQGSEA. V lost 7 bases, J lost 7 bases, and 5 bases stayed unmatched. CDR3 loop: CSARDSYTQYF. The CDR3 DNA follows: TGCAGCGCCCGGGACAGTTATACGCAGTATTTT.